The rows below give T cell receptor beta chains drawn from one sample of a study of blood T cell repertoires in COVID-19. Using immunoSEQ multiplex PCR, the repertoire was profiled, and TCRdb retains in-frame clones only, with some absent. The sample shows approximately 70,000 clones, more than 60% of them seen only once. Sequenced: peripheral blood. These receptors were obtained from a woman between 45 and 65 years old with acute or convalescent COVID-19. CDR3s include the opening cysteine and the closing phenylalanine or tryptophan. D genes are given only for firm matches. Not every row has a clone size; where given, it reads once, few, many or a size class.

>TRBV6-7|TRBD1|.|TRBJ1-4
CASRTRQGRGEEKLFF
TGTGCCAGCAGGACTAGACAGGGACGGGGTGAAGAAAAACTGTTTTTT
>TRBV29-1|.|.|TRBJ1-2
CSVASSYGYTF
TGCAGCGTTGCATCTAGCTATGGCTACACCTTC
>TRBV7-9|TRBD1|.|TRBJ1-3
CASSLDHLRGRGNTIYF
TGTGCCAGCAGCTTAGATCATCTCAGGGGGCGTGGAAACACCATATATTTT
>TRBV6-1|TRBD2|.|TRBJ2-5
CASSEVLLAVRQETQYF
TGTGCCAGCAGTGAAGTGCTACTAGCGGTGCGACAAGAGACCCAGTACTTC
>TRBV18|.|.|TRBJ1-1
CASSPRGNEAFF
TGTGCCAGCTCACCACGAGGCAATGAAGCTTTCTTT
>TRBV9|.|.|TRBJ1-2
CASSANFNYGYTF
TGTGCCAGCAGCGCCAATTTTAACTATGGCTACACCTTC
>TRBV10-3|TRBD1|many|TRBJ2-7
CAISLDRAEQYF
TGTGCCATCAGTTTGGACAGGGCCGAGCAGTACTTC
>TRBV30|TRBD1|once|TRBJ1-6
CALDRGGSPLHF
TGTGCCTTGGACAGGGGAGGTTCACCCCTCCACTTT
>TRBV30|.|once|TRBJ2-7
CAWSPPGGTYEQYF
TGTGCCTGGAGCCCCCCCGGGGGTACCTACGAGCAGTACTTC
>TRBV4-3|.|.|TRBJ2-5
CASSQSQGREETQYF
TGCGCCAGCAGCCAATCTCAGGGGCGGGAGGAGACCCAGTACTTC
>TRBV4-1|.|.|TRBJ1-5
CASSQSYSPGGNQPQHF
TGCGCCAGCAGCCAAAGCTACTCCCCGGGAGGCAATCAGCCCCAGCATTTT
>TRBV9|.|.|TRBJ1-1
CASSPLARDTEAFF
TGTGCCAGCAGCCCCTTAGCCAGAGACACTGAAGCTTTCTTT